The 20 T cell receptor beta chains presented below share a single source sample, sequenced in a study of T cell repertoires in cytomegalovirus infection. TCRdb reprocessed the reads with MiXCR, giving one entry per CDR3 protein. This sample has hundreds of thousands of distinct CDR3 sequences, with around a third found just once. These receptors lack a known antigen. The material was cultured PBMCs, obtained from culture after CMV antigen stimulation. These receptors were obtained from a human donor in good health (CMV status not recorded). Some clones in this sample may be carry-over from other donors' samples.

The V gene is TRBV4-1, the J gene TRBJ2-7; D is possibly TRBD2 (6 bases). From germline, CDR1 is MGHRA and CDR2 YSYEKL. The ends were cut back, 0 bases at V and 2 bases at J, with 11 bases in the middle. There are 15 residues in the CDR3. The chain's CDR3 is CASSQEGGPTYEQYF. The DNA for the CDR3 is TGCGCCAGCAGCCAAGAGGGGGGTCCCACCTACGAGCAGTACTTC.

A remark on this clonotype: An end of the junction does not agree with germline; a read error may underlie this. This rearrangement joins TRBV6-2 or TRBV6-3 to TRBJ2-5; TRBD2 is a possible D gene (6 bases). The CDR3 is 13 amino acids. The germline V gene has CDR1 MNHEY and CDR2 SVGEGT. This chain's CDR3 is CASSDPGRETRYF. In nucleotides, the CDR3 is TGTGCCAGCAGCGACCCCGGCCGGGAGACCCGGTACTTC.

The gene calls are TRBV6-2 or TRBV6-3 and TRBJ1-1; D is perhaps TRBD1 (6 bases). V dropped 0 bases and J dropped 7 bases, with 9 bases sitting between them. The CDR3 loop spans 13 amino acids. Germline loops: CDR1 MNHEY, CDR2 SVGEGT. This CDR3 is CASSYSRGNEAFF. DNA for the CDR3: TGTGCCAGCAGTTACTCCAGGGGTAATGAAGCTTTCTTT.

The chain links TRBV18 to TRBJ2-3; TRBD2 matches at 10 bases. In germline, CDR1 is KGHSH, CDR2 LQKENI. The CDR3 length is 17 residues. J was trimmed by 2 bases and V by 2 bases; bases with no gene match: 7. This CDR3 reads CASSPRAGLAATDTQYF. Written as DNA, the CDR3 is TGTGCCAGCTCACCAAGGGCTGGACTAGCGGCCACAGATACGCAGTATTTT.

This clonotype was observed many times. The rearrangement links TRBV7-2 to TRBJ2-5; D is unclear. Germline lookup yields CDR1 SGHTA and CDR2 FQGNSA. V was trimmed by 1 base and J by 2 bases, leaving 8 bases between them. CDR3 length: 14 residues. The CDR3 DNA sequence: TGTGCCAGCAGCTTAGGGCTTCATCAAGAGACCCAGTACTTC. Its protein product is CASSLGLHQETQYF.

There are a few counts of this clonotype. V is TRBV10-3 and J is TRBJ2-7, with D unclear. Deletions cut 10 bases from V and 4 bases from J, with 11 bases between. The CDR3 spans 11 residues. Germline V gives CDR1 ENHRY, CDR2 SYGVKD. The CDR3 DNA follows: TGTGCCACCACCAAAGAATACGAGCAGTACTTC. Protein product: CATTKEYEQYF.

This clonotype was counted only a few times. J is TRBJ2-6 and V is TRBV2; 8 positions agree with TRBD1. The trim removed 6 bases at V and 2 bases at J, leaving 6 bases unmatched. There are 16 residues in the CDR3. Germline lookup yields CDR1 SNHLY and CDR2 FYNNEI. The CDR3 sequence: CASSRPGGPGANVLTF. CDR3 nucleotides: TGTGCCAGCAGCCGACCAGGGGGCCCTGGGGCCAACGTCCTGACTTTC.

The genes are TRBV7-2 and TRBJ2-5; TRBD1 aligns across 7 bases. There are 15 residues in the CDR3. Looked up from germline, CDR1 is SGHTA and CDR2 is FQGNSA. Trimming took 8 bases from V and 5 from J; bases not matched to a gene: 14. The CDR3 sequence: CASQTEQGSWETQYF. The CDR3 nucleotides are TGTGCCAGCCAGACCGAACAGGGGTCCTGGGAGACCCAGTACTTC.

This clonotype was found many times. The chain's CDR3 is CASSLSAGRVYGYTF. As DNA, the CDR3 is TGTGCCAGCAGCTTATCCGCGGGAAGAGTCTATGGCTACACCTTC. The V and J genes are TRBV7-8 and TRBJ1-2, with D hard to call. In germline, CDR1 is SGHVS, CDR2 FQNEAQ. Trimming stripped 2 bases from V and 4 bases from J, with 14 bases between. The CDR3 is 15 amino acids.

This clonotype turned up a few times. V usage is TRBV2 and J usage is TRBJ2-6; 11 nucleotides line up with TRBD1. Trimming took 5 bases from V and 0 from J; bases not matched to a gene: 6. This CDR3 contains 18 residues. Looked up from germline, CDR1 is SNHLY and CDR2 is FYNNEI. CDR3 amino acids: CASSPGTGGGSGANVLTF. CDR3 nucleotide sequence: TGTGCCAGCAGTCCCGGGACAGGGGGGGGCTCTGGGGCCAACGTCCTGACTTTC.

The chain joins TRBV14 to TRBJ1-6; D gene ambiguous. Trimming removed 3 bases at V and 9 bases at J, with 9 bases between. Germline V gene lookup returns CDR1 SGHDN and CDR2 FVKESK. CDR3 size: 13 residues. In DNA, the CDR3 is TGTGCCAGCAGCCACCCTGGTGTTTCACCCCTCCACTTT. As protein: CASSHPGVSPLHF.

This clonotype was counted at least ten times. The rearrangement uses TRBV6-5 and TRBJ2-7; weak D call: TRBD2 (7 bases). The CDR3 is 15 residues long. Germline CDR1 MNHEY, CDR2 SVGAGI. Between the trimmed V and J ends, which lost 7 bases and 6 bases, there was a span of 22 bases. CDR3 DNA: TGTGCCAGCAAGGGGTCCGCGGGGGCTGCCACCGAGCAGTACTTC. Translation: CASKGSAGAATEQYF.

This chain uses TRBV5-5 with TRBJ2-7; TRBD1 is a possible D gene (6 bases). The CDR3 totals 16 residues. Trimming pared 0 bases from V and 3 bases from J, leaving 16 bases between. Per germline, CDR1 SGHKS and CDR2 YYEKEE (reference sequence). CDR3 coding DNA: TGTGCCAGCAGCTTGGCGACCCGACAGGAATACTACGAGCAGTACTTC. Translation: CASSLATRQEYYEQYF.

The gene calls are TRBV12-3 or TRBV12-4 and TRBJ1-4; TRBD1 might be the D (5 bases). V lost 5 bases and J lost 10, with 20 bases in between. The CDR3 totals 15 residues. The DNA of the CDR3 is TGTGCCAGCAGTCGACAGTTACACACCTTAGGAAAACTGTTTTTT. Its translation: CASSRQLHTLGKLFF.

This clonotype was seen only a few times. The chain is built from TRBV6-2 or TRBV6-3 and TRBJ1-1; tentatively, D is TRBD1 (6 bases). Trimming took 2 bases from V and 1 from J, leaving 17 bases between them. Looked up from germline, CDR1 is MNHEY and CDR2 is SVGEGT. The CDR3 is made up of 17 amino acids. The CDR3: CASSYAGVGATNTEAFF. For the CDR3, the DNA is TGTGCCAGCAGTTACGCAGGTGTGGGGGCGACGAACACTGAAGCTTTCTTT.

V and J are TRBV7-2 and TRBJ1-1; D not certain. The CDR3 extends over 14 amino acids. Looked up from germline, CDR1 is SGHTA and CDR2 is FQGNSA. The V end lost 5 bases, the J end lost 9 bases, and 19 bases lay between the germline ends. CDR3 bases: TGTGCCAGCAGCCTCACTTGGGGAGGACGGCAAGCTTTCTTT. Translation: CASSLTWGGRQAFF.

The V gene is TRBV20-1, the J gene TRBJ2-1; 9 bases map to TRBD2. CDR1 and CDR2 (germline): DFQATT, SNEGSKA (reference sequence). CDR3 length: 18 residues. The junction had 12 bases not matched to a gene; V was cut back by 3 bases and J by 0 bases. CDR3 in DNA: TGCAGTGCTAGGGGGGCGGGAGGGCCCGGTTCCTCCTACAATGAGCAGTTCTTC. Protein sequence: CSARGAGGPGSSYNEQFF.

The chain recombines TRBV5-6 with TRBJ2-7; D call uncertain. Trimming left V 0 bases short and J 0 bases short, with 13 bases between. Germline CDR1 reads SGHDT; CDR2 reads YYEEEE. The CDR3 runs to 16 residues. The CDR3 spells CASSLGFPISSYEQYF. The CDR3 DNA sequence: TGTGCCAGCAGCTTGGGATTTCCGATAAGCTCCTACGAGCAGTACTTC. Looking up the rest from reference TRBV5-6 and TRBJ2-7 gives the full variable domain: DAGVTQSPTHLIKTRGQQVTLRCSPKSGHDTVSWYQQALGQGPQFIFQYYEEEERQRGNFPDRFSGHQFPNYSSELNVNALLLGDSALYLCASSLGFPISSYEQYFGPGTRLTVT.

This clonotype appeared a few times. This rearrangement joins TRBV12-3 or TRBV12-4 to TRBJ2-1, with TRBD2 matching over 11 bases. J lost 6 bases, V lost 5 bases, and 6 bases had no gene match. The CDR3 sequence is 15 residues long. CDR3 in amino acids: CASSTTSGRTNEQFF. CDR3 sequence (DNA): TGTGCCAGCAGTACCACTAGCGGGAGAACCAATGAGCAGTTCTTC.

This clonotype occurred many times. This chain links TRBV7-2 with TRBJ2-7; D might be TRBD2 (6 bases). CDR1 is SGHTA, CDR2 FQGNSA, per germline. Trimming cost V 8 bases and J 0 bases, with 11 bases left between them. CDR3 size: 13 residues. The chain's CDR3 is CASGTPNSYEQYF. The CDR3 nucleotides are TGTGCCAGCGGGACTCCTAACTCCTACGAGCAGTACTTC.